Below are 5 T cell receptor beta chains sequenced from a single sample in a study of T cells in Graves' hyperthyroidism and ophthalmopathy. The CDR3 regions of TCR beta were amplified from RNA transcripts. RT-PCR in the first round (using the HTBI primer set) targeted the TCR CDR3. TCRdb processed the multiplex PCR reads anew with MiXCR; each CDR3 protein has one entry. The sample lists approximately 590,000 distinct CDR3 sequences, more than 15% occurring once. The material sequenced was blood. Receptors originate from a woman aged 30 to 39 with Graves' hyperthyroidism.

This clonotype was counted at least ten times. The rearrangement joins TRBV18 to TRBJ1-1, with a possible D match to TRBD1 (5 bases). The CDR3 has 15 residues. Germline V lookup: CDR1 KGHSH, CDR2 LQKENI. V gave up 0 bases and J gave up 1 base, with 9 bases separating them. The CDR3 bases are TGTGCCAGCTCACCACCAAGTCAGGGGAACACTGAAGCTTTCTTT. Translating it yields CASSPPSQGNTEAFF.

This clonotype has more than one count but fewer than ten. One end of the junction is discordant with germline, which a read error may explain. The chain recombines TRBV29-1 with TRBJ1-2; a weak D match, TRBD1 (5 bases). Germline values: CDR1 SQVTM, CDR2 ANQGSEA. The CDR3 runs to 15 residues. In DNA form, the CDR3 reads TGCAGCGTTGAGGCAGGGACGGTGGGGCATAAGGGCTGCACCTTC. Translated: CSVEAGTVGHKGCTF.

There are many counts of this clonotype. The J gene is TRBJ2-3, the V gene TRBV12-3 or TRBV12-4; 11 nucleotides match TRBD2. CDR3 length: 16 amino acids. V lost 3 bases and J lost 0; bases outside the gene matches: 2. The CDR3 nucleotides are TGTGCCAGCAGTTTGGGACTAGCGGAGAGCACAGATACGCAGTATTTT. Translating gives CASSLGLAESTDTQYF.

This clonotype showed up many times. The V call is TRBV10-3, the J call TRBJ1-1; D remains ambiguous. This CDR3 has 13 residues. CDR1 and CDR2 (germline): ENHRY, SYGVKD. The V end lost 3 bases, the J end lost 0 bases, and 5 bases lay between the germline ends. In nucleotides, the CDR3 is TGTGCCATCAGTGATGGGCTGAACACTGAAGCTTTCTTT. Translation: CAISDGLNTEAFF.

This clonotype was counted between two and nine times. The CDR3 spells CSAGPQEFEQYF. The CDR3 region has the DNA TGCAGTGCTGGTCCCCAGGAGTTCGAGCAGTACTTC. The genes are TRBV20-1 and TRBJ2-7; D is uncertain. V was trimmed by 5 bases and J by 6 bases, leaving 14 bases between them. In germline, CDR1 is DFQATT, CDR2 SNEGSKA (reference sequence). The CDR3 is 12 amino acids.